Included here is one TCR beta chain sequence, with context. Its antigen has not been determined. No quality values exist for individual bases; no much larger clone is one base distant. The data derive from a study of cytomegalovirus exposure and HLA in healthy donors (dated by TCRdb to 2016 to 2017). Regarding the study in general: An earlier analysis of some 600 of the donors reported around 280 Gb of sequence data and 90 million to 120 million unique TCR beta sequences obtained from approximately 180 million T cells. Roughly 310 gigabases of sequencing data and 70 million to 100 million unique TCR sequences were included in an early release covering about 600 HLA-typed donors. The genetic ancestry cluster associated with self-reported Caucasian donors included 65% to 90% of the roughly 400 genotyped donors. The study aimed to test whether signatures of past pathogen exposure could be identified by cataloging public T cell receptors. The study used immunosequencing to profile the T cell repertoires of approximately 630 subjects and linked those repertoires to cytomegalovirus serostatus. In addition to the first cohort of 650 to 750 subjects, a separate validation cohort of about 120 different subjects was used. To predict cytomegalovirus infection status, the study combined high-throughput TCR immunosequencing, statistical association of individual TCRs with disease status, and machine learning. A later analysis re-analyzed previously published TCR beta repertoires from hundreds of donors and added high-resolution HLA genotyping to study TCR occurrence patterns. In the later analysis, no new phenotypic data were used to find candidate immune exposures; instead, reliance was placed on TCR beta sequences and their occurrence across donors. In an earlier analysis of 587 of the donors, high-throughput TCR beta sequencing was used to judge whether each TCR beta V gene segment behaved as functional or pseudogenic. Alongside the repertoire data, information on donor age, sex, ethnicity and CMV serostatus was compiled. A later genetic analysis used genome-wide SNP genotypes for about 60% of the roughly 700 donors, treating that subset as a discovery cohort. All discovery cohort repertoires had been generated using a single sequencing platform. Both class I and class II loci were covered by HLA typing, at four-digit resolution. The number of donors typed differed by locus, with 629-630 for A, B, C, DRB1 and DQB1, approximately 500 for DQA1, 600 to 610 for DPA1, and 472 for DPB1. Because of strong linkage in the cohort, a few DR-DQ haplotypes were treated as single units for association and clustering. Across some 400 genotyped donors of the cohort, an average of roughly 200,000 unique TCR beta nucleotide sequences per donor were sequenced, and roughly 20% of those sequences were non-productive. What the work shows at the level of the full study, not this receptor alone: In a later analysis, around 17,000 TCR beta sequences were associated with specific HLA alleles at a false discovery rate of 0.05. A later analysis found that most CMV-associated TCR beta chains appeared HLA-restricted, with HLA associations seemingly driven largely by CMV exposure. Across donors, most TCR sequences were observed very rarely, whereas some public TCRs were present in many individuals. CMV serostatus was the only immune exposure information available for the cohort. When HLA alleles, especially DR and DQ, strongly co-occurred, TCR associations were difficult to assign to individual alleles. Because the 87-base-pair reads could not distinguish some IMGT-functional V segments, including TRBV6-2 and TRBV6-3, those segments were excluded. V-gene and J-gene trimming of TCR beta chains was associated with a missense DCLRE1C variant in a later genetic analysis, and the association was replicated in an independent cohort. Compared with the approximately 710-donor mean, donors in an Asian-associated ancestry cluster had fewer N-insertions in productive TCRs, according to a later genetic analysis. Only TCR beta chains were sequenced in this cohort, and the absence of alpha or paired-chain data limited detectable features. The study listed approximately 150 TCR beta chains as associated with cytomegalovirus. In a later analysis, HLA-associated TCR beta chains were found to be more clonally expanded and to have lower generation probabilities than equally common non-associated chains. Linkage disequilibrium might explain the correlated functional status among segregating V segments, but an unknown experimental factor could not be excluded. An earlier analysis of approximately 530 of the donors showed that most TCR beta V segments appeared in productive rearrangements either about 87% or about 30% of the time, which broadly matched IMGT annotations. A cluster of highly shared sequence variants was judged likely to be a technical artifact of the sequencing pipeline. About 17 rarely observed V segments, including chromosome 9 orphons, were excluded from the earlier analysis of some 590 of the donors because counts were too low. A further reported finding was that TCR beta sequences accurately predicted the HLA-A and HLA-B alleles for most subjects in the first cohort. In both the original and validation cohorts, the classifier was reported to diagnose cytomegalovirus status with high specificity and sensitivity. Roughly uniform sequencing depth across donors was assumed in presence/absence analyses, although this assumption may not hold. A few of the identified cytomegalovirus-associated TCR beta chains were confirmed in vitro to be specific for cytomegalovirus antigens. It was suggested by the authors that the approach could potentially be generalized to other disease states and immunological phenotypes. According to a later analysis, TCR association rates differed among HLA loci, with DRB1 alleles showing the most associated TCRs and HLA-C alleles showing the fewest. HLA typing was unavailable for some donors at each locus, so association tests used only the typed subset. According to a later analysis, parvovirus B19, influenza, CMV and Epstein-Barr virus appeared linked to several top co-occurrence clusters.

In total, 600 or so healthy bone marrow donors made up the cohort. At the time of sampling, every cohort member was nominally healthy, though immune exposures that went unrecorded were likely present. The donor was CMV seropositive and belonged to the group of 250 to 350 seropositive cohort members. Every donor gave a peripheral blood sample, and the peripheral blood mononuclear cells from that sample were used for TCR beta sequencing. The Qiagen DNeasy Blood Extraction Kit was used to extract genomic DNA from the blood cell samples. According to the germline V gene, CDR1 reads SGHTA and CDR2 reads FQGNSA. Its CDR3 holds 15 amino acids, cysteine through phenylalanine. The kept DNA is CDR3 alone, 45 bases in frame from the first base. V is pared back by 2 bases and J by 0 bases, with 9 bases lying between the germline termini. Library prep was done by the immunoSEQ multiplex PCR assay. For the multiplex PCR, a mixture combining 60 forward primers for TCR Vbeta segments and 13 reverse primers for TCR Jbeta segments was used. The CDR3 region of rearranged TCR beta genes was amplified from genomic DNA by a multiplex PCR assay. Amplified TCR beta libraries were sequenced as 87-base-pair reads on the Illumina HiSeq System. On the authors' methods: Across the 700 or so repertoires, a later analysis counted tens of millions of unique TCR beta chains, 9 million to 14 million of which were shared by at least two donors. Raw reads were error-corrected and collapsed into unique sequences with a nearest-neighbor algorithm that merged closely related sequences to remove PCR and sequencing errors. V, D and J gene segments were assigned by aligning CDR3 sequences to IMGT reference sequences. For a sequence to be retained, a match of at least six nucleotides to both a V gene segment and a J gene segment was required. Rearrangements were called productive when the CDR3 lacked stop codons and stayed in frame with V and J; all others were non-productive. Following IMGT convention, CDR3 was defined as the stretch from the second conserved V-encoded cysteine to the conserved J-encoded phenylalanine. In an earlier analysis of more than 550 of the donors, sequences lacking an unambiguous match to a single V gene segment were excluded. In an earlier analysis of a few hundred of the donors, a V segment was called functional when productive rearrangements were above 56.7%, and segregating when the standard deviation between donors exceeded 5%. A statistical classification framework was developed to diagnose cytomegalovirus status using the catalog of TCR beta chain sequences. A later analysis assigned V and J genes by comparing TCR nucleotide sequences with IMGT/GENE-DB human TR gene sequences. A later analysis assigned CDR3 sequences and most-parsimonious VDJ recombination scenarios with the TCRdist pipeline. In a later analysis, each TCR beta chain was defined by its CDR3 amino acid sequence together with its V-gene family, and reads without a unique V-gene family were excluded. A later analysis removed over 500 highly shared, low-generation-probability nucleotide sequences to deal with suspected cross-contamination and a sequencing artifact. For each public chain, a later analysis derived a clonal expansion index from normalized ranks of inferred template counts within each repertoire. In a later analysis, generation probabilities were computed using a VDJ recombination model fitted to out-of-frame rearrangements, and the results were checked against IGoR. In a later analysis, TCR-TCR, TCR-HLA and TCR-CMV co-occurrence was scored with hypergeometric tests, and a repertoire-size bias correction was applied to TCR pairs. False discovery rates were estimated in a later analysis by permuting HLA or CMV assignments 20 times. In a later analysis, co-occurring TCRs were grouped using DBSCAN, and TCRdist sequence similarity was added for clustering within HLA-allele-positive subsets. Repertoires with fewer than 30,000 or more than 120,000 public chains were left out of co-occurrence clustering, as were a handful of repertoires with anomalous nucleotide sharing. Imported from immuneACCESS, the table was reduced by TCRdb to in-frame sequences with V and J called. These copies leave out some clones; in studies compared against another copy, an unresolved V gene accounts for under half, and the cause of the remainder is not known. From that table come the V and J calls and clone size; the DNA was used to work out D and trimming. The sample has about 130,000 clones on record, 80% of them singletons. The ten biggest clones cover roughly 9.6% of the sample.

The sample comprised PBMCs. This receptor was identified in a man aged 25-40 years in good health and CMV-seropositive. The rearrangement joined TRBV7-2 to TRBJ2-3; tentative D gene TRBD1, with 6 bases matching. Read as DNA, the sequence is TGTGCCAGCAGCTTAATGGGGGCTAGCACAGATACGCAGTATTTT. It codes for CASSLMGASTDTQYF.